The rows below give T cell receptor beta chains drawn from one sample of a study of T cells in Graves' hyperthyroidism and ophthalmopathy. Each CDR3 protein is one row after TCRdb ran MiXCR on the multiplex PCR reads. The sample yields fewer than 700,000 distinct CDR3 sequences, over 15% seen once. Sequencing was performed on blood. Receptor source: a woman aged 18-29 years with Graves' ophthalmopathy. Both conserved end residues are part of each CDR3. Some rows have no size entry. The others give once, few or many, or a class for an expanded clone.

clone size	V gene	CDR3 protein
many	TRBV6-2/TRBV6-3	CASSGGDEQFF
many	TRBV7-3	CASSLIAGGPDTQYF
many	TRBV4-1	CASSQPTAGTGNGYTF
few	TRBV7-2	CASSLGGTAKNIQYF
many	TRBV20-1	CSARGGAGAYFNEQFF
few	TRBV12-3/TRBV12-4	CASSPGTGTGGNNYGYTF
-	TRBV20-1	CSAPVSGVPGETQFF
-	TRBV5-1	CASSLPGQGSDTQYF
few	TRBV5-1	CASSPRTSGNTDTQYF
many	TRBV28	CASRLASSYNEQFF
many	TRBV28	CASRAFSYNEQFF
many	TRBV12-3/TRBV12-4	CASSRTGGSNQPQHF
few	TRBV7-9	CASSSGQGGDEQYF
-	TRBV4-1	CASSQESGGSYEQYF
few	TRBV2	CASSEVGTSGYLGTDTQYF
many	TRBV5-1	CASSFRTSGIGNEQFF
-	TRBV29-1	CSVAILPGLYTDTQYF
many	TRBV6-1	CASSELKANYGYTF
many	TRBV6-6	CASSYSMSYNEQFF
many	TRBV7-2	CASSFGRGYSPLHF
-	TRBV28	CASSSRTSGGGTQETQYF
-	TRBV11-2	CASSLQGFGEKLFF